This T cell receptor beta chain was captured in a study of shared clonotypes between healthy human individuals. CDR1 and CDR2 (germline): MNHEY, SMNVEV (reference sequence). The CDR3 runs 13 residues. Data came from immunoSEQ multiplex PCR; TCRdb stores just in-frame clones and leaves some out. The table records about 660,000 clones, 74% of them present only once. The J gene is TRBJ2-5, the V gene TRBV27, with 8 bases identical to TRBD1. The DNA end favors TRBJ2-7, so the J call may be wrong. Source material: memory CD4+ T cells sorted from blood. Described subset: CD45RA-negative fraction. This TCR derives from a woman aged 30 to 39 in good health. The CDR3, as DNA: TGTGCCAGCAGTCGGCCAGGGGGCGACGAGCAGTACTTC. Its translation: CASSRPGGDEQYF.